The present entry profiles one T cell receptor (beta chain) with its context. The sample comes from a study of memory CD4+ T cells and cytomegalovirus serostatus. Sequencing was performed with immunoSEQ multiplex PCR; in TCRdb, only in-frame clones are kept and a portion is missing. Of 45,000 to 60,000 clones listed, roughly four fifths are singletons. Single viable CD3+CD4+CD8-CD45RO+ cells were sorted as the memory CD4+ T cells. This CDR3 spans 16 amino acids. Germline CDR1 is SGHAT and CDR2 is FQNNGV. V dropped 3 bases and J dropped 5 bases, with 17 bases sitting between them. The clonotype originates from an adult in good health and CMV-seropositive. The rearrangement links TRBV11-2 to TRBJ2-1; D is possibly TRBD1 (6 bases). Sample: memory CD4+ T cells from blood. CDR3 nucleotides: TGTGCCAGCAGCTTCAGGGGATCGGGGATCGACAATGAGCAGTTCTTC. Its translation: CASSFRGSGIDNEQFF.